This T cell receptor (beta chain) was sequenced during a study of T cells in Graves' hyperthyroidism and ophthalmopathy (dated by TCRdb to between 2017 and 2020). Background on the whole study: Peripheral blood was collected at initial diagnosis, before any treatment. An independent validation cohort of around 20 hyperthyroidism patients and approximately 15 patients who later progressed to ophthalmopathy tested prospective prediction of ophthalmopathy. TCR V-J signatures able to tell the groups apart were searched for in a discovery cohort of about a hundred patients, of whom 43 had Graves' ophthalmopathy and about 60 had stable Graves' hyperthyroidism. The paper describes TCR Vbeta CDR3 sequencing of 135 peripheral blood samples, made up of 43 ophthalmopathy patients, around 73 hyperthyroidism patients and about 17 progressor patients. In addition, the study compared T-cell repertoires in thyroid tissue and in blood from five to seven Graves' hyperthyroidism patients. Following sampling, methimazole starting at 30 mg daily was given to hyperthyroidism patients, and high-dose intravenous methylprednisolone was given to ophthalmopathy patients. For training and testing, the roughly 97 patients in the discovery cohort were randomly divided in a 7:3 ratio. The study at large found these results: A 13 V-J signature model separated ophthalmopathy from stable hyperthyroidism, with about 90% sensitivity and about 81% specificity in cross-validation and 80%/75% in testing. Blood samples also contained most of the expanded thyroid clonotypes (frequency above 0.001), which suggests that blood repertoires may reflect thyroid immune responses. During validation, the model predicted progression to ophthalmopathy a median of about 5.9 months ahead of onset, with around 71% sensitivity and 72.22% specificity. Sample size was not statistically predetermined, and investigators were not blinded to group allocation.

TCR beta CDR3 regions were amplified from RNA transcripts. A first-round RT-PCR of the TCR CDR3 used the HTBI primer set with the Qiagen OneStep RT-PCR kit. Libraries were constructed in a second round of multiplex PCR, after which size selection and purification were carried out. The libraries were sequenced on an Illumina HiSeq2000 using paired-end 100 bp reads. Per the authors' processing: Raw data were processed with SOAPnuke, discarding reads with adapters, uncalled bases, mean Phred below 15, or no exact constant-primer or identifier match. COPE v1.2.5 was used to merge high-quality paired reads, and clonotypes were defined as unique nucleotide sequences. MiTCR v1.1 was used to align the clonotypes against IMGT TRBV, TRBD and TRBJ reference segments. The analysis was restricted to V-J combinations with a frequency above 0.0001, which together covered about 99% of the repertoires. The TCS score was defined as the ratio of F50 (clonal expansion) to E x V (chaos), calculated using BLOSUM62-based TCRdist between CDR3 peptides within each V-J. Welch's t-statistics and random forest reduced just over 500 V-J features to 10 to 15, which were used in a naive Bayes classifier (R e1071). The public reads were quality trimmed at Q25 with fastp and then assembled into clones with MiXCR by TCRdb, keeping productive beta chains. CDR3 protein sequences are deduplicated, and each keeps its most common genes and DNA. These V and J calls rely on TCRdb rather than the paper's analysis. The sample table shows 280,000 or so distinct CDR3 sequences, and 12% to 15% are seen once. 30% of the sample belongs to the ten largest clones.

The hyperthyroidism patients were between 18 and 65 years old and newly diagnosed, with a disease duration of less than 2 months. The study excluded patients with uncontrolled infections, other autoimmune diseases, pregnancy or lactation. Clinical symptoms, serum thyroxine and TRAb, thyroid ultrasound, and orbital computed tomography formed the basis for the diagnoses. Blood from progressor patients was drawn when they were first diagnosed with hyperthyroidism, before any ophthalmopathy symptoms appeared. PBMCs were isolated from about 9.1 ml of fresh peripheral blood by Ficoll-Paque density gradient centrifugation. Patients classed as progressors first received a Graves' hyperthyroidism diagnosis and then went on to develop ophthalmopathy during follow-up. Trizol reagent was used to extract total RNA, and RNA quality was then checked on an Agilent 2100 Bioanalyzer. On this clonotype itself: The target of this receptor is not known. A clone one base away is much larger, so this may be a read error.

Reading the germline V gene gives CDR1 SGHVS and CDR2 FQNEAQ. Relative to germline, V is 2 bases shorter and J is 5 bases shorter, with 15 bases between their ends. Reading from cysteine to phenylalanine, the CDR3 counts 16 amino acids. CDR3 DNA only is kept here, 48 bases in frame from base 1. The clonotype comes from a woman aged 45-60 years with Graves' hyperthyroidism that later progressed to Graves' ophthalmopathy. The source material was blood. The sequence joins TRBV7-8 to TRBJ1-4; TRBD1 is a weak D gene call, 6 bases matching. The encoded CDR3 is CASSLTGKGENEKLFF. The nucleotides read TGTGCCAGCAGCTTAACGGGAAAGGGGGAAAATGAAAAACTGTTTTTT.